These T cell receptor beta chains were read from a single sample in a study of blood T cell repertoires in COVID-19. This table comes from immunoSEQ multiplex PCR, and its TCRdb copy is limited to in-frame clones, with some not included. The table lists about 310,000 clones, around 89% of them singletons, with around 1% in the top ten. Material: peripheral blood. All receptors come from a woman aged 40-49 years with COVID-19, enrolled during active disease. The CDR3 runs from the conserved cysteine through the conserved F or W. D genes are given only for firm matches. A row's size may be missing; if present it is once, few, many or a size class.

TRBV28	TRBJ2-7	TRBD2	once	CASSLTGGEQYF	TGTGCCAGCAGTTTAACGGGAGGCGAGCAGTACTTC
TRBV7-9	TRBJ2-7	-	-	CASSLKNYEQYF	TGTGCCAGCAGCCTAAAGAACTACGAGCAGTACTTC
TRBV28	TRBJ2-3	TRBD2	-	CASSQSGGEGDTQYF	TGTGCCAGCAGCCAAAGCGGGGGGGAGGGAGATACGCAGTATTTT
TRBV4-3	TRBJ2-2	-	-	CASSQGVGGLNGELFF	TGCGCCAGCAGCCAAGGTGTAGGCGGGCTGAACGGGGAGCTGTTTTTT
TRBV5-1	TRBJ2-3	TRBD2	-	CASSLDLAGGPDTQYF	TGCGCCAGCAGCTTGGATCTAGCGGGGGGGCCAGATACGCAGTATTTT
TRBV2	TRBJ1-5	-	-	CASSVGGGLSNQPQHF	TGTGCCAGCAGTGTGGGGGGGGGCCTTAGCAATCAGCCCCAGCATTTT
TRBV18	TRBJ1-1	TRBD1	-	CASSPGDRGLRNTEAFF	TGTGCCAGCTCACCGGGCGACAGGGGGCTCAGAAACACTGAAGCTTTCTTT
TRBV7-2	TRBJ1-3	-	-	CASSPQTGSGNTIYF	TGTGCCAGCAGCCCCCAAACAGGGTCTGGAAACACCATATATTTT
TRBV7-6	TRBJ1-3	-	-	CASSLAGDRAYF	TGTGCCAGCAGCTTAGCGGGAGATAGAGCATATTTT
TRBV6-5	TRBJ2-7	-	-	CASSYSRGRESEQYF	TGTGCCAGCAGTTACTCCCGAGGCAGGGAAAGCGAGCAGTACTTC
TRBV7-9	TRBJ2-7	-	-	CASSLVSGSYEQYF	TGTGCCAGCAGCTTAGTTAGCGGCTCCTACGAGCAGTACTTC
TRBV19	TRBJ1-2	-	-	CASSIEEGLVYGYTF	TGTGCCAGTAGTATAGAGGAGGGGCTAGTGTATGGCTACACCTTC
TRBV27	TRBJ2-6	-	-	CASSFSTGSGANVLTF	TGTGCCAGCAGTTTTTCTACGGGTTCTGGGGCCAACGTCCTGACTTTC
TRBV6-5	TRBJ1-3	-	-	CASRMTGLSGNTIYF	TGTGCCAGCAGAATGACAGGCCTCTCTGGAAACACCATATATTTT
TRBV10-3	TRBJ2-2	TRBD2	-	CAISEISGRGNTGELFF	TGTGCCATCAGTGAGATTAGCGGGAGGGGGAACACCGGGGAGCTGTTTTTT
TRBV18	TRBJ2-1	TRBD1	-	CASSPETGVNEQFF	TGTGCCAGCTCACCAGAGACAGGGGTAAATGAGCAGTTCTTC
TRBV7-3	TRBJ1-2	-	few	CASSPAPGSLYGYTF	TGTGCCAGCAGCCCTGCTCCAGGTTCCCTCTATGGCTACACCTTC
TRBV11-2	TRBJ1-1	-	-	CASSSGPTEAFF	TGTGCCAGCAGCTCAGGTCCCACTGAAGCTTTCTTT
TRBV19	TRBJ1-1	-	-	CASSRTDSNTEAFF	TGTGCCAGTAGTCGGACAGACTCTAACACTGAAGCTTTCTTT
TRBV5-1	TRBJ1-4	-	-	CASRLTLGAGGENEKLFF	TGCGCCAGCAGACTCACTTTGGGGGCAGGTGGTGAGAATGAAAAACTGTTTTTT
TRBV4-1	TRBJ1-4	-	-	CASSKVDTQGATNEKLFF	TGCGCCAGCTCCAAAGTTGACACACAAGGCGCAACTAATGAAAAACTGTTTTTT
TRBV5-5	TRBJ2-5	TRBD1	-	CASSLRGQTQYF	TGTGCCAGCAGCCTCAGGGGGCAGACCCAGTACTTC
TRBV27	TRBJ2-1	-	-	CASSFMREVDNEQFF	TGTGCCAGCAGTTTTATGAGGGAGGTAGACAATGAGCAGTTCTTC
TRBV19	TRBJ2-7	TRBD1	once	CASSNGQGQSPEQYF	TGTGCCAGTAGTAATGGACAGGGCCAGAGTCCCGAGCAGTACTTC
TRBV12-5	TRBJ2-7	-	-	CASGPPRGGYEQYF	TGTGCTAGTGGCCCTCCGAGGGGGGGGTACGAGCAGTACTTC
TRBV4-3	TRBJ1-2	-	-	CASSHLLPPDYGYTF	TGCGCCAGCAGCCACCTATTACCCCCGGACTATGGCTACACCTTC
TRBV14	TRBJ2-3	-	-	CASSQARSLLSADTQYF	TGTGCCAGCAGCCAAGCTCGGTCCCTACTTAGTGCAGATACGCAGTATTTT
TRBV9	TRBJ2-2	TRBD2	-	CASSTRAGVNTGELFF	TGTGCCAGCAGCACCCGGGCGGGGGTGAACACCGGGGAGCTGTTTTTT
TRBV7-2	TRBJ2-2	-	once	CASSLGQANTGELFF	TGTGCCAGCAGCTTAGGACAGGCCAACACCGGGGAGCTGTTTTTT
TRBV4-3	TRBJ2-7	-	-	CASSLRGSYEQYF	TGCGCCAGCAGCCTGCGAGGTTCCTACGAGCAGTACTTC
TRBV20-1	TRBJ1-2	-	-	CSARGRDGYTF	TGCAGTGCTAGAGGGAGGGACGGCTACACCTTC
TRBV18	TRBJ1-4	-	-	CASSPSQGRLNEKLFF	TGTGCCAGCTCACCATCACAGGGCCGGCTTAATGAAAAACTGTTTTTT
TRBV19	TRBJ2-5	-	-	CASSSYQETQYF	TGTGCCAGTAGTTCATACCAAGAGACCCAGTACTTC
TRBV27	TRBJ2-5	TRBD2	once	CASSFVASGGRQYF	TGTGCCAGCAGTTTCGTGGCTAGCGGGGGCCGTCAGTACTTC
TRBV3-1/TRBV3-2	TRBJ2-3	TRBD1	-	CASSQDVTGTGYRDTQYF	TGTGCCAGCAGCCAAGACGTTACCGGGACAGGGTATAGAGATACGCAGTATTTT
TRBV12-3/TRBV12-4	TRBJ1-2	TRBD1	-	CASSPGQGSGYTF	TGTGCCAGCAGCCCCGGACAGGGGAGCGGCTACACCTTC
TRBV19	TRBJ1-1	TRBD1	-	CASKVDRGEAFF	TGTGCCAGTAAAGTAGACAGGGGTGAAGCTTTCTTT
TRBV24-1	TRBJ2-2	-	-	CATNTGNTGELFF	TGTGCCACCAACACAGGGAACACCGGGGAGCTGTTTTTT
TRBV28	TRBJ2-7	TRBD2	few	CASSVTSGDSYEQYF	TGTGCCAGCAGTGTGACTAGCGGGGACTCCTACGAGCAGTACTTC
TRBV7-3	TRBJ1-5	TRBD1	-	CASSVKRQGISNQPQHF	TGTGCCAGCAGCGTCAAGAGACAGGGGATTAGCAATCAGCCCCAGCATTTT
TRBV27	TRBJ2-2	-	-	CASSLSSTDTGELFF	TGTGCCAGCAGTTTATCCAGTACCGACACCGGGGAGCTGTTTTTT
TRBV3-1/TRBV3-2	TRBJ2-5	-	-	CASSSSKEAFKGQETQYF	TGTGCCAGCAGCTCATCGAAGGAGGCTTTTAAAGGCCAAGAGACCCAGTACTTC
TRBV24-1	TRBJ1-2	-	once	CATSDRGHPGDYGYTF	TGTGCCACCAGTGACCGAGGACATCCCGGCGACTATGGCTACACCTTC
TRBV7-2	TRBJ1-1	-	-	CASGRHPQATEAFF	TGTGCCAGTGGACGACACCCACAGGCCACTGAAGCTTTCTTT
TRBV6-2/TRBV6-3	TRBJ2-7	TRBD1	-	CASSYGFDRVPYEQYF	TGTGCCAGCAGTTACGGGTTTGACAGGGTACCCTACGAGCAGTACTTC
TRBV4-3	TRBJ2-5	TRBD1	-	CASSQEGTGVETQYF	TGCGCCAGCAGCCAAGAGGGGACAGGGGTGGAGACCCAGTACTTC
TRBV6-5	TRBJ1-6	TRBD1	-	CASSNLQGMGSPLHF	TGTGCCAGCAGTAACCTACAGGGGATGGGTTCACCCCTCCACTTT
TRBV27	TRBJ2-7	-	-	CASRGILGTYEQYF	TGTGCCAGCCGGGGGATACTAGGAACCTACGAGCAGTACTTC
TRBV19	TRBJ2-1	TRBD2	-	CASSLTSLGEQFF	TGTGCCAGTAGTTTGACTAGCTTGGGTGAGCAGTTCTTC
TRBV5-1	TRBJ2-1	TRBD2	-	CASSLGLAGYEQFF	TGCGCCAGCAGCTTGGGACTAGCGGGGTATGAGCAGTTCTTC